A single sample is the source of the 31 T cell receptor beta chains below, sequenced in a study of beta chain features in type 1 diabetes. The isolated RNA, all of it, was reverse transcribed, so expressed TCRB transcripts were what got sequenced. The method was immunoSEQ multiplex PCR; TCRdb's version includes in-frame clones alone and lacks a portion of them. Counted here are hundreds of thousands of clones, over 65% occurring once; the ten biggest clones make up 0.053%. Sequencing was carried out using naive CD4+ T cells from blood. Receptors originate from a man aged 30 to 45 in good health.

J is TRBJ2-3 and V is TRBV15; D unclear. From germline, CDR1 is LNHNV and CDR2 YYDKDF (reference sequence). The CDR3 is 16 amino acids. Trimming took 5 bases from V and 1 from J, leaving 16 bases between them. This CDR3 is CATSGPPTAGTDTQYF. The CDR3 DNA is TGTGCCACCAGCGGACCCCCTACCGCGGGCACAGATACGCAGTATTTT.

This clone has just a few counts. J is TRBJ1-1 and V is TRBV29-1, with 7 bases identical to TRBD1. Germline V gene sequence: CDR1 SQVTM, CDR2 ANQGSEA. This CDR3 contains 11 residues. V gave up 4 bases and J gave up 7 bases; unmatched junction bases: 3. The DNA of the CDR3 is TGCAGCGTTGGACAGGGTTTTGAAGCTTTCTTT. Protein sequence: CSVGQGFEAFF.

This clone showed up just a few times. The chain has TRBV4-3 and TRBJ2-1, with TRBD2 identical over 10 bases. Germline V CDR1 and CDR2: LGHNA, YSLEER. With V trimmed by 2 bases and J by 4 bases, 2 bases remained unmatched. This CDR3 is built from 15 residues. In nucleotides, the CDR3 is TGCGCCAGCAGCCAATCACTAGCGGGATACAATGAGCAGTTCTTC. Translated: CASSQSLAGYNEQFF.

This sequence joins TRBV14 and TRBJ2-7; a weak D match, TRBD1 (6 bases). This CDR3 comprises 12 residues. The V end lost 4 bases, the J end lost 2 bases, and 6 bases lay between the germline ends. CDR1 is SGHDN and CDR2 is FVKESK in the germline V gene. The CDR3 DNA is TGTGCCAGCAGCCGGACAGCCTACGAGCAGTACTTC. It encodes CASSRTAYEQYF.

V gene TRBV4-2 combines with J gene TRBJ2-5; D call uncertain. Germline V gene sequence: CDR1 LGHNA, CDR2 YNFKEQ. Trimming removed 2 bases from V and 5 bases from J, with 12 bases in between. The CDR3 has 14 amino acids. The chain's CDR3 is CASSQSPEEETQYF. CDR3 DNA sequence: TGTGCCAGCAGCCAAAGTCCCGAGGAGGAGACCCAGTACTTC.

The rearrangement links TRBV29-1 to TRBJ1-5, with TRBD1 as a possible D gene (6 bases). The CDR3 covers 12 residues. Germline V gene lookup returns CDR1 SQVTM and CDR2 ANQGSEA. Trimming removed 4 bases at V and 6 bases at J, with 10 bases between. The CDR3 sequence: CSVGGAGQPQHF. For the CDR3, the DNA is TGCAGCGTTGGGGGGGCTGGTCAGCCCCAGCATTTT.

The chain couples TRBV6-6 to TRBJ2-3; 8 bases fit TRBD2. CDR3 length: 16 residues. Germline assignment: CDR1 MNHNY and CDR2 SVGAGI (reference sequence). V lost 0 bases, J lost 3 bases, and 5 bases stayed unmatched. CDR3 nucleotide sequence: TGTGCCAGCAGTTACTCTAGGACTAGCATGACAGATACGCAGTATTTT. It yields the protein CASSYSRTSMTDTQYF.

The chain is built from TRBV6-5 and TRBJ2-7, with D unresolved. The ends were cut back, 4 bases at V and 3 bases at J, with 10 bases in the middle. CDR3 length: 13 amino acids. Germline V gene lookup returns CDR1 MNHEY and CDR2 SVGAGI. The CDR3 protein is CASSSVPGYEQYF. The CDR3 coding sequence is TGTGCCAGCAGTTCGGTTCCGGGCTACGAGCAGTACTTC.

The chain links TRBV4-3 to TRBJ2-1, with 10 bases lining up with TRBD1. This CDR3 has 16 residues. V shed 4 bases and J 6 bases; nucleotides not matched to a gene: 9. Germline CDR1 and CDR2: LGHNA and YSLEER. CDR3 loop: CASSPRTGGSPNEQFF. As DNA, the CDR3 is TGCGCCAGCAGCCCCAGGACAGGGGGAAGTCCCAATGAGCAGTTCTTC.

In DNA, the CDR3 is TGTGCCAGCAGCCAAGAAGCATATACCGGGGAGCTGTTTTTT. Amino acids: CASSQEAYTGELFF. The chain has TRBV4-2 and TRBJ2-2; D remains ambiguous. V was clipped by 0 bases and J by 5 bases, with 7 bases between them. This CDR3 is built from 14 residues. Germline loops: CDR1 LGHNA, CDR2 YNFKEQ.

This clone occurred once. The chain carries TRBV7-2 and TRBJ1-2; TRBD1 agrees at 7 bases. The germline V gene has CDR1 SGHTA and CDR2 FQGNSA. This CDR3 is built from 15 residues. J was trimmed by 5 bases and V by 5 bases; bases with no gene match: 11. The CDR3 nucleotides read TGTGCCAGCAGCAAGGGACAGTCTTTCGGGTATGGCTACACCTTC. Translation: CASSKGQSFGYGYTF.

The chain employs TRBV7-6 and TRBJ2-6, with no clear D. The V end lost 3 bases, the J end lost 2 bases, and 5 bases lay between the germline ends. From germline, CDR1 is SGHVS and CDR2 FNYEAQ. The CDR3 runs 14 residues. CDR3 in amino acids: CASSFKPGANVLTF. The CDR3 coding sequence is TGTGCCAGCAGCTTTAAACCTGGGGCCAACGTCCTGACTTTC.

V and J are TRBV27 and TRBJ2-3, with 10 positions matching TRBD1. This CDR3 comprises 15 residues. Germline values: CDR1 MNHEY, CDR2 SMNVEV (reference sequence). V shed 5 bases, J shed 3 bases, and the junction held 5 bases outside the gene matches. This chain's CDR3 is CASSLGQGSTDTQYF. The CDR3 nucleotides read TGTGCCAGCAGTCTGGGACAGGGGTCAACAGATACGCAGTATTTT.

This clone appeared a few times. The chain joins TRBV29-1 to TRBJ2-7; D is unclear. This CDR3 spans 12 amino acids. Germline V gene sequence: CDR1 SQVTM, CDR2 ANQGSEA. V was trimmed by 0 bases and J by 3 bases, leaving 6 bases between them. In DNA form, the CDR3 reads TGCAGCGTTGAAGAATCAGACTACGAGCAGTACTTC. It is translated as CSVEESDYEQYF.

In its sample, this clone was seen a few times. CDR3 bases: TGCAGCGTCATGGAGTCGGTATCAGATACGCAGTATTTT. It translates to CSVMESVSDTQYF. The J gene is TRBJ2-3, the V gene TRBV29-1; no reliable D call. The CDR3 sequence is 13 residues long. The germline V gene encodes CDR1 SQVTM and CDR2 ANQGSEA. V was clipped by 6 bases and J by 4 bases, with 14 bases between them.

The chain couples TRBV30 to TRBJ1-6, with D possibly TRBD1 on 6 matching bases. V was cut by 2 bases and J by 7 bases, with 18 bases left in between. Per germline, CDR1 GTSNPN and CDR2 SVGIG (reference sequence). The CDR3 is 16 residues long. CDR3 in amino acids: CAWSIGGTVYNSPLHF. The CDR3 region has the DNA TGTGCCTGGAGTATAGGGGGGACCGTCTACAATTCACCCCTCCACTTT.

V and J are TRBV7-2 and TRBJ2-7; D possibly uses TRBD1 or TRBD2 (5 bases each). Germline V CDR1 and CDR2: SGHTA, FQGNSA. This CDR3 spans 14 amino acids. Trimming removed 1 base from V and 5 bases from J, with 12 bases in between. The CDR3 DNA reads as TGTGCCAGCAGCTTAGGTCTGGGGACCGACGAGCAGTACTTC. Translated: CASSLGLGTDEQYF.

CDR3 amino acids: CASSSTAYTQYF. The CDR3 nucleotides are TGTGCCAGTAGTTCCACCGCTTATACGCAGTATTTT. The V gene is TRBV19, the J gene TRBJ2-3; no firm D call. Trimming pared 5 bases from V and 7 bases from J, leaving 10 bases between. In germline, CDR1 is LNHDA, CDR2 SQIVND (reference sequence). This CDR3 is 12 amino acids long.

V usage is TRBV19 and J usage is TRBJ2-2, with D perhaps TRBD2 (6 bases). CDR1 and CDR2 from the germline V gene are LNHDA and SQIVND (reference sequence). The CDR3 contains 15 residues. V was trimmed by 5 bases and J by 2 bases, leaving 12 bases between them. The DNA of the CDR3 is TGTGCCAGTAGTCTCAGTAGCGGAAACACCGGGGAGCTGTTTTTT. Translating it yields CASSLSSGNTGELFF.

The rearrangement links TRBV7-2 to TRBJ2-7, with D perhaps TRBD1 (6 bases). V was shortened by 2 bases and J by 0 bases, with 11 bases between the two germline ends. The CDR3 runs to 15 residues. Germline CDR1 SGHTA, CDR2 FQGNSA. CDR3 DNA: TGTGCCAGCAGCTTATGGGCAGGGGCCTCCTACGAGCAGTACTTC. Encoded protein: CASSLWAGASYEQYF.

CDR3 loop: CSVYRGQETQYF. For the CDR3, the DNA is TGCAGCGTTTACAGGGGCCAAGAGACCCAGTACTTC. This chain joins TRBV29-1 and TRBJ2-5; 7 bases are shared with TRBD1. The CDR3 totals 12 residues. V dropped 5 bases and J dropped 1; count of bases not matched to a gene: 1. Looked up from germline, CDR1 is SQVTM and CDR2 is ANQGSEA.

J is TRBJ2-2 and V is TRBV7-2; TRBD1 aligns across 10 bases. The germline V gene encodes CDR1 SGHTA and CDR2 FQGNSA. The CDR3 extends over 15 amino acids. J was trimmed by 8 bases and V by 6 bases; bases with no gene match: 9. The CDR3 loop reads CASSPPGQGTGELFF. The CDR3 bases are TGTGCCAGCAGTCCACCGGGACAGGGGACGGGGGAGCTGTTTTTT.

The chain uses TRBV25-1 and TRBJ1-1; TRBD1 is a possible D gene (5 bases). V lost 0 bases to trimming and J lost 4 bases, with 21 bases between them. The germline V gene encodes CDR1 MGHDK and CDR2 SYGVNS. This CDR3 is 18 amino acids long. CDR3 sequence: CASSEYDRRGQGGTEAFF. In DNA, the CDR3 is TGTGCCAGCAGTGAATATGATCGGAGGGGTCAGGGCGGCACTGAAGCTTTCTTT.

This clone was seen more than once but under ten times. The chain employs TRBV7-9 and TRBJ1-2; TRBD1 matches 7 bases. The CDR3 is 15 amino acids. The germline V gene encodes CDR1 SEHNR and CDR2 FQNEAQ (reference sequence). Trimming cost V 5 bases and J 0 bases; bases outside gene matches: 6. The DNA of the CDR3 is TGTGCCAGCAGCGGACAGGAACTTACTAACTATGGCTACACCTTC. Encoded protein: CASSGQELTNYGYTF. The variable domain in full, completed from reference TRBV7-9 and TRBJ1-2, reads DTGVSQNPRHKITKRGQNVTFRCDPISEHNRLYWYRQTLGQGPEFLTYFQNEAQLEKSRLLSDRFSAERPKGSFSTLEIQRTEQGDSAMYLCASSGQELTNYGYTFGSGTRLTVV.

This clone was detected only a few times. The gene calls are TRBV4-2 and TRBJ2-7, with no clear D. CDR3 length equals 14 residues. Germline V gene lookup returns CDR1 LGHNA and CDR2 YNFKEQ. Trimming pared 0 bases from V and 0 bases from J, leaving 6 bases between. The CDR3 region is CASSQEEASYEQYF. DNA for the CDR3: TGTGCCAGCAGCCAAGAAGAGGCCTCCTACGAGCAGTACTTC.

The chain employs TRBV7-2 and TRBJ1-3; D is undetermined. The V and J ends lost 5 bases and 1 base respectively, with 12 bases between them. The CDR3 runs to 15 residues. CDR1 is SGHTA and CDR2 is FQGNSA in the germline V gene. The CDR3 loop is CASSLGRESGNTIYF. For the CDR3, the DNA is TGTGCCAGCAGCCTAGGGAGAGAATCTGGAAACACCATATATTTT.

This clone was counted only a few times. The V and J genes are TRBV25-1 and TRBJ2-5; unclear D gene. The germline V and J ends were trimmed by 6 bases and 1 base, with 3 bases remaining between them. Germline CDR1 MGHDK, CDR2 SYGVNS. There are 11 residues in the CDR3. The chain's CDR3 is CASRSQETQYF. For the CDR3, the DNA is TGTGCCAGCAGATCCCAAGAGACCCAGTACTTC.

The rearrangement joins TRBV25-1 to TRBJ2-2; no clear D. This CDR3 is built from 14 residues. Germline V gene sequence: CDR1 MGHDK, CDR2 SYGVNS. The V and J ends lost 4 bases and 4 bases respectively, with 10 bases between them. The CDR3 region is CASSADPSTGELFF. In DNA, the CDR3 is TGTGCCAGCAGTGCTGATCCTAGCACCGGGGAGCTGTTTTTT.

As for this clone: Additional DNA sequences in this sample encode the identical CDR3. V gene TRBV30 combines with J gene TRBJ2-3; unclear D gene. Germline-derived CDR1 and CDR2 are GTSNPN and SVGIG (reference sequence). The CDR3 sequence is 12 residues long. The V gene lost 0 bases and the J gene lost 4 bases, with 5 bases spanning the gap. The CDR3 DNA follows: TGTGCCTGGAGTGTAAACGCAGATACGCAGTATTTT. It specifies CAWSVNADTQYF.

The sample holds a few counts of this clone. V usage is TRBV20-1 and J usage is TRBJ2-4; unclear D gene. Germline CDR1 DFQATT, CDR2 SNEGSKA (reference sequence). CDR3 size: 11 residues. With 0 bases removed from V and 15 bases from J, the gap between germline ends came to 12 bases. The CDR3: CSARDGESGYF. CDR3 DNA: TGCAGTGCTAGAGATGGAGAGTCGGGGTACTTC.

This chain connects TRBV20-1 to TRBJ2-7, with 7 bases lining up with TRBD2. Germline loops: CDR1 DFQATT, CDR2 SNEGSKA (reference sequence). The CDR3 loop spans 11 amino acids. Trimming at V came to 4 bases and at J to 3 bases, leaving 0 bases not matched to a gene. The CDR3 DNA sequence: TGCAGTGCTACTAGCGGCTACGAGCAGTACTTC. Protein sequence: CSATSGYEQYF.